The 6 T cell receptor beta chains below come from one sample, sequenced in a study of glioma-infiltrating T cells. Using RNA template, CDR3s of TCR alpha and beta were amplified with iRepertoire arm-PCR. Each CDR3 protein gets one entry after TCRdb re-called the multiplex PCR reads with MiXCR. The repertoire consists of around 130,000 distinct CDR3 sequences, with around a quarter occurring once and the leading ten covering about a quarter. The sample consisted of glioma tissue, nonneoplastic brain tissue, or PBMCs (not recorded which). These TCRs come from a human donor with low-grade glioma or glioblastoma, undergoing nonglioma brain surgery, or in good health (not recorded which).

The rearrangement joins TRBV3-1 to TRBJ2-7, with D maybe TRBD1 (6 bases). The V end lost 3 bases, the J end lost 1 base, and 13 bases lay between the germline ends. This CDR3 region has 15 residues. Germline V gives CDR1 LGHDT, CDR2 YNNKEL (reference sequence). In DNA form, the CDR3 reads TGTGCCAGCAGCCACCCCGGGACACTTTCCTACGAGCAGTACGTC. Translation: CASSHPGTLSYEQYV.

As regards this clonotype: One end of the junction is discordant with germline, which a read error may explain. The chain has TRBV6-1 and TRBJ2-3; D might be TRBD2 (5 bases). This CDR3 has 16 amino acids. Germline CDR1 MNHNS, CDR2 SASEGT. Here the CDR3 DNA reads TGTGCCAGCAGAAGGCAAGGGATAGGGAGCACAGATACGAAGTATTTT. It is translated as CASRRQGIGSTDTKYF.

The V and J genes are TRBV7-2 and TRBJ2-4; possibly TRBD1 or TRBD2 for D (6 bases each). The V gene's germline CDR1 is SGHTA and CDR2 FQGNSA. V was clipped by 8 bases and J by 7 bases, with 15 bases between them. The CDR3 is made up of 13 amino acids. The CDR3 loop reads CASVGGRSNIQYF. Here the CDR3 DNA reads TGTGCCAGCGTCGGGGGCCGGTCGAACATTCAGTACTTC.

This clonotype came up a few times. The chain combines TRBV19 with TRBJ2-3; D possibly uses TRBD1 or TRBD2 (5 bases each). This CDR3 is 14 amino acids long. Germline V gene data show CDR1 as LNHDA and CDR2 as SQIVND (reference sequence). Trimming pared 8 bases from V and 4 bases from J, leaving 16 bases between. The CDR3 protein is CASSSLGEPDTQYF. CDR3 in DNA: TGTGCCAGTTCTTCACTGGGGGAACCAGATACGCAGTATTTT. The variable domain in full, completed from reference TRBV19 and TRBJ2-3, reads DGGITQSPKYLFRKEGQNVTLSCEQNLNHDAMYWYRQDPGQGLRLIYYSQIVNDFQKGDIAEGYSVSREKKESFPLTVTSAQKNPTAFYLCASSSLGEPDTQYFGPGTRLTVL.

This clonotype has just a few counts. V and J are TRBV20-1 and TRBJ2-3; TRBD1 aligns across 7 bases. Germline values: CDR1 DFQATT, CDR2 SNEGSKA (reference sequence). Trimming cost V 3 bases and J 1 base; bases outside gene matches: 4. CDR3 length equals 14 residues. The CDR3 nucleotides are TGCAGTGCTAGCCACAGGGGCCGCACAGATACGCAGTATTTT. It is translated as CSASHRGRTDTQYF.

This clonotype was counted many times. The chain combines TRBV7-9 with TRBJ2-5; D not resolved. Germline assignment: CDR1 SEHNR and CDR2 FQNEAQ (reference sequence). Trimming took off 4 bases at V and 5 bases at J, with 17 bases between the two ends. The length of the CDR3 is 15 residues. CDR3 bases: TGTGCCAGCAGCTCCGTGGGTATTGGTGGGGAGACCCAGTACTTC. Translated: CASSSVGIGGETQYF.